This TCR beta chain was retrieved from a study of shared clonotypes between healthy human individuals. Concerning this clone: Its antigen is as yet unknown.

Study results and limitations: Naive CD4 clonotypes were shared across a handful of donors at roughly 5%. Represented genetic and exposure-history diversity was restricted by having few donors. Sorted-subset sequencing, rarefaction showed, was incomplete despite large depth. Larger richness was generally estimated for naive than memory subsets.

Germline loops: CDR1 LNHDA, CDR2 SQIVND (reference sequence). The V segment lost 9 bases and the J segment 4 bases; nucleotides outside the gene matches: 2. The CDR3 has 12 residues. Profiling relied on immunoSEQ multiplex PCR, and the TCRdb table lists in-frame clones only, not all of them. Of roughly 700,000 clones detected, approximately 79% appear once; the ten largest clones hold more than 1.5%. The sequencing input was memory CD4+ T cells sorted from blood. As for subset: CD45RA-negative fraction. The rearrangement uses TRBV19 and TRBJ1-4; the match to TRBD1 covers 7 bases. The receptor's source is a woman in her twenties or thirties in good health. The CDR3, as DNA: TGTGCCAGCCACAGGGGTAATGAAAAACTGTTTTTT. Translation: CASHRGNEKLFF.